This note documents a single T cell receptor (beta chain) sequence. The target antigen is unknown. Adolescents were screened for latent TB by skin test and IGRA. Generated by immunoSEQ multiplex PCR, the TCRdb table keeps only in-frame clones and is missing some. The table lists about 29,000 clones, 90% of them singletons. These data belong to a study of T cells in tuberculosis. For the study at large: T cells were selected with CD1B tetramers loaded with glucose monomycolate. A South African cohort included IGRA-negative adolescents, latently infected IGRA-positive adolescents and adults with active tuberculosis.

Study findings and constraints: Using the GMM-specific repertoire gave under 90% accuracy versus about 64% with motifs.

The ends were cut back, 11 bases at V and 4 bases at J, with 14 bases in the middle. The length of the CDR3 is 12 residues. Germline CDR1 is MNHEY and CDR2 is SVGAGI. The V call is TRBV6-5, the J call TRBJ1-2; TRBD1 is a possible D gene (6 bases). The receptor's source is a donor aged 10-29 years with latent tuberculosis or without tuberculosis infection. Material: PBMCs. This CDR3 reads CASQGGVYGYTF. The DNA of the CDR3 is TGTGCCTCACAAGGGGGGGTCTATGGCTACACCTTC.